A selection of T cell receptor beta chains follows, all from one sample in a study of cytomegalovirus exposure and HLA in healthy donors. Sequenced by immunoSEQ multiplex PCR; TCRdb stores in-frame clones only, minus some. This table has some 100,000 clones, 85% to 90% appearing once. Sequencing used PBMCs. These receptors were taken from a man under 40 in good health and CMV-seronegative. Each CDR3 is given with its conserved first and last residue. A D gene is named only where the DNA matches it firmly. Clone size is stated in some rows and not others, as once, few, many or a class when expanded.

j_call d_call clone_size v_call cdr3_nt cdr3_aa
TRBJ1-1 . few TRBV28 TGTGCCAGCGTAGGACACCTGAACACTGAAGCTTTCTTT CASVGHLNTEAFF
TRBJ2-2 . . TRBV6-5 TGTGCCAGCACCCGGACTCTAGACACCGGGGAGCTGTTTTTT CASTRTLDTGELFF
TRBJ2-1 TRBD2 . TRBV18 TGTGCCAGCTCATATACTAGCGGGGGCGGACGGAATGAGCAGTTCTTC CASSYTSGGGRNEQFF
TRBJ2-5 TRBD1 . TRBV7-3 TGTGCCAGCAGCAGGGACAGGACAGAGACCCAGTACTTC CASSRDRTETQYF
TRBJ2-3 TRBD1 . TRBV11-2 TGTGCCAGCAGCCTCTCTCGGGGGGACAGGGGAACGCAGTATTTT CASSLSRGDRGTQYF
TRBJ2-3 TRBD2 . TRBV12-5 TGTGCTAGTGCTCCGGGAGGGGAGTATGCAGATACGCAGTATTTT CASAPGGEYADTQYF
TRBJ2-1 TRBD2 . TRBV27 TGTGCCAGCAACCAAGTGGGCGGGAGACTCTACAATGAGCAGTTCTTC CASNQVGGRLYNEQFF
TRBJ1-1 TRBD1 . TRBV5-1 TGCGCCAGCAGCTGGGACAGAGACACTGAAGCTTTCTTT CASSWDRDTEAFF
TRBJ2-5 . . TRBV14 TGTGCCAGCAGCCAAGAACAGGGCAGTGAGACCCAGTACTTC CASSQEQGSETQYF
TRBJ1-1 . . TRBV28 TGTGCCAGCAGTTCCCCCTGGCAGGGCAACACTGAAGCTTTCTTT CASSSPWQGNTEAFF
TRBJ2-5 . few TRBV6-1 TGTGCCAGCAGTGAATCGGTCCGGACCCAGTACTTC CASSESVRTQYF
TRBJ1-1 . . TRBV30 TGTGCCTGGAGTGCACAGGGACGAACTGAAGCTTTCTTT CAWSAQGRTEAFF
TRBJ2-5 . . TRBV7-2 TGTGCCAGCAGCTTAGGGGCAGCGGGTAGCCAGTACTTC CASSLGAAGSQYF
TRBJ2-7 TRBD1 once TRBV19 TGTGCCAGTAAAACCGGGACAGGGGCCTACGAGCAGTACTTC CASKTGTGAYEQYF
TRBJ2-1 . . TRBV7-9 TGTGCCAGCTTCCAGGCCTACAATGAGCAGTTCTTC CASFQAYNEQFF
TRBJ2-1 . . TRBV4-3 TGCGCCAGCAGCCAAGCGACAGGCTCCTACAATGAGCAGTTCTTC CASSQATGSYNEQFF